A selection of T cell receptor beta chains follows, all from one sample in a study of T cells in Graves' hyperthyroidism and ophthalmopathy. TCRdb reanalysed the multiplex PCR reads using MiXCR and keeps one entry per CDR3 protein. The sample consists of about 400,000 distinct CDR3 sequences, roughly 14% of them appearing once. Sequenced sample: blood. The receptors come from a woman aged 18-29 years with Graves' hyperthyroidism that later progressed to Graves' ophthalmopathy. Both conserved end residues are part of each CDR3. The D gene is left open where the match is weak. A row's size may be missing; if present it is once, few, many or a size class.

V gene: TRBV28; J gene: TRBJ1-1; clone size: many; D gene: -; CDR3 DNA: TGTGCCAGCAGTTTATATGAGTCTACAATGAACACTGAAGCTTTCTTT; CDR3 protein: CASSLYESTMNTEAFF
V gene: TRBV9; J gene: TRBJ2-1; clone size: many; D gene: -; CDR3 DNA: TGTGCCAGCAGCGTAGGGGTTTTTTCTAGTCAGGTGAATGAGCAGTTCTTC; CDR3 protein: CASSVGVFSSQVNEQFF
V gene: TRBV29-1; J gene: TRBJ2-2; clone size: few; D gene: TRBD2; CDR3 DNA: TGCAGCGTTGAGGGCGGGAGTGGAACCGGGGAGCTGTTTTTT; CDR3 protein: CSVEGGSGTGELFF
V gene: TRBV30; J gene: TRBJ2-2; clone size: few; D gene: -; CDR3 DNA: TGTGCCTGGAGTGTACTGAGTCTCCGGGAGCTGTTTTTT; CDR3 protein: CAWSVLSLRELFF
V gene: TRBV2; J gene: TRBJ1-2; clone size: many; D gene: TRBD1; CDR3 DNA: TGTACCACCGGGGGACAGTCCTATGGCTACACCTTC; CDR3 protein: CTTGGQSYGYTF
V gene: TRBV27; J gene: TRBJ1-6; clone size: many; D gene: -; CDR3 DNA: TGTGCCAGCAGAAAAGACCGGAGCTCCTATAATTCACCCCTCCACTTT; CDR3 protein: CASRKDRSSYNSPLHF
V gene: TRBV5-1; J gene: TRBJ2-1; clone size: few; D gene: -; CDR3 DNA: TGCGCCAGCAGCTGGACACCCAACTCCTACAATGAGCAGTTCTTC; CDR3 protein: CASSWTPNSYNEQFF
V gene: TRBV27; J gene: TRBJ2-7; clone size: few; D gene: TRBD1; CDR3 DNA: TGTGCCAGCAGTTTATCCGGGACAGGGGAGGGGGCCTACGAGCAGTACTTC; CDR3 protein: CASSLSGTGEGAYEQYF
V gene: TRBV5-1; J gene: TRBJ2-2; clone size: -; D gene: -; CDR3 DNA: TGCGCCAGCAGCTTGGTTGGGGCGGACGCCGGGGAGCTGTTTTTT; CDR3 protein: CASSLVGADAGELFF
V gene: TRBV24-1; J gene: TRBJ2-2; clone size: many; D gene: -; CDR3 DNA: TGTGCCACCAGTGATTTCGCCAGACGGAACACCGGGGAGCTGTTTTTT; CDR3 protein: CATSDFARRNTGELFF
V gene: TRBV20-1; J gene: TRBJ2-3; clone size: many; D gene: -; CDR3 DNA: TGCAGTGCTAGGTTTTCCGGCACAGATACGCAGTATTTT; CDR3 protein: CSARFSGTDTQYF
V gene: TRBV5-1; J gene: TRBJ2-1; clone size: many; D gene: -; CDR3 DNA: TGCGCCAGCAGCTTGGACTTGCGTACTTCCTACAATGAGCAGTTCTTC; CDR3 protein: CASSLDLRTSYNEQFF
V gene: TRBV28; J gene: TRBJ1-2; clone size: -; D gene: TRBD1; CDR3 DNA: TGTGCCAGCAGTTACAGGGGATCAGGCTATGGCTACACCTTC; CDR3 protein: CASSYRGSGYGYTF
V gene: TRBV20-1; J gene: TRBJ1-5; clone size: many; D gene: -; CDR3 DNA: TGCAGTGCTAGAGATGGCTCAGGGGATCGGGGACAGCCCCAGCATTTT; CDR3 protein: CSARDGSGDRGQPQHF
V gene: TRBV19; J gene: TRBJ1-1; clone size: few; D gene: -; CDR3 DNA: TGTGCCAGTAGTAAGGTGGGACGGGAGAACACTGAAGCTTTCTTT; CDR3 protein: CASSKVGRENTEAFF
V gene: TRBV29-1; J gene: TRBJ2-4; clone size: many; D gene: -; CDR3 DNA: TGCAGCGTTGAAGAGGGGGACGATAAGTTATACAAAAACATTCAGTACTTC; CDR3 protein: CSVEEGDDKLYKNIQYF
V gene: TRBV28; J gene: TRBJ2-1; clone size: few; D gene: -; CDR3 DNA: TGTGCCAGCAGTTTATCCTCAAGACCCGGGGATGAGCAGTTCTTC; CDR3 protein: CASSLSSRPGDEQFF
V gene: TRBV14; J gene: TRBJ2-1; clone size: many; D gene: TRBD2; CDR3 DNA: TGTGCCAGCAGCCAAGAATGGGGGGGAGGCTACAATGAGCAGTTCTTC; CDR3 protein: CASSQEWGGGYNEQFF
V gene: TRBV20-1; J gene: TRBJ1-1; clone size: many; D gene: -; CDR3 DNA: TGCAGTGAGGGGGGGGTCATTAACACTGAAGCTTTCTTT; CDR3 protein: CSEGGVINTEAFF
V gene: TRBV19; J gene: TRBJ1-1; clone size: many; D gene: -; CDR3 DNA: TGTGCCAGTAGTCCGGGGACATTGTCGACTGAAGCTTTCTTT; CDR3 protein: CASSPGTLSTEAFF
V gene: TRBV7-9; J gene: TRBJ2-1; clone size: many; D gene: -; CDR3 DNA: TGTGCCAGCAGCTACAGTAGCAATGAGCAGTTCTTC; CDR3 protein: CASSYSSNEQFF
V gene: TRBV5-5; J gene: TRBJ2-3; clone size: many; D gene: TRBD2; CDR3 DNA: TGTGCCAGCAGCTCGGGACTAGCGGGAGCCACAGATACGCAGTATTTT; CDR3 protein: CASSSGLAGATDTQYF
V gene: TRBV2; J gene: TRBJ1-4; clone size: many; D gene: -; CDR3 DNA: TGTGCCAGCAGTCAACAGGCTACAACTAATGAAAAACTGTTTTTT; CDR3 protein: CASSQQATTNEKLFF
V gene: TRBV4-2; J gene: TRBJ1-4; clone size: many; D gene: -; CDR3 DNA: TGTGCCAGCAGCCCAGGACAGCACAACTCCAATGAAAAACTGTTTTTT; CDR3 protein: CASSPGQHNSNEKLFF
V gene: TRBV6-1; J gene: TRBJ2-1; clone size: -; D gene: -; CDR3 DNA: TGTGCCAGCAATGAGGGGGGCTTCAATGAGCAGTTCTTC; CDR3 protein: CASNEGGFNEQFF
V gene: TRBV7-2; J gene: TRBJ2-3; clone size: many; D gene: -; CDR3 DNA: TGTGCCAGCAGCTTAGCGTTATTGCGGGGTCCCTCCACAGATACGCAGTATTTT; CDR3 protein: CASSLALLRGPSTDTQYF
V gene: TRBV2; J gene: TRBJ2-7; clone size: many; D gene: TRBD1; CDR3 DNA: TGTGCCAGCAGTGTAGGGACAGGGCACTACGAGCAGTACTTC; CDR3 protein: CASSVGTGHYEQYF
V gene: TRBV11-2; J gene: TRBJ1-5; clone size: many; D gene: TRBD1; CDR3 DNA: TGTGCCAGCAGCTTAGGGGAGGGGGCACAGCCCCAGCATTTT; CDR3 protein: CASSLGEGAQPQHF
V gene: TRBV28; J gene: TRBJ2-7; clone size: few; D gene: TRBD1; CDR3 DNA: TGTGCCAGCAGTTTTTTCACAGGGGTACCCTACGAGCAGTACTTC; CDR3 protein: CASSFFTGVPYEQYF
V gene: TRBV10-3; J gene: TRBJ2-1; clone size: many; D gene: TRBD2; CDR3 DNA: TGTGCCATCAGTGAGGGTCCAGCGGGAGTCAGTGAGCAGTTCTTC; CDR3 protein: CAISEGPAGVSEQFF
V gene: TRBV6-5; J gene: TRBJ2-1; clone size: many; D gene: TRBD2; CDR3 DNA: TGTGCCAGCAGTTACGGTCTAGGACTAGCGGGAGGAGATGAGCAGTTCTTC; CDR3 protein: CASSYGLGLAGGDEQFF
V gene: TRBV11-2; J gene: TRBJ1-1; clone size: many; D gene: -; CDR3 DNA: TGTGCCAGCAGCCAGGGTTCGGACACTGAAGCTTTCTTT; CDR3 protein: CASSQGSDTEAFF
V gene: TRBV20-1; J gene: TRBJ2-1; clone size: many; D gene: TRBD2; CDR3 DNA: TGCAGTGCTAGATCCAGCGGGAGGCTGAGCTCCTACAATGAGCAGTTCTTC; CDR3 protein: CSARSSGRLSSYNEQFF
V gene: TRBV2; J gene: TRBJ2-4; clone size: -; D gene: -; CDR3 DNA: TGTGCCAGCAGTGCGGGGGACATTCAGTACTTC; CDR3 protein: CASSAGDIQYF
V gene: TRBV7-2; J gene: TRBJ2-3; clone size: -; D gene: -; CDR3 DNA: TGTGCCAGCAGCCCCCAGTTCCAGGGGTTCACAGATACGCAGTATTTT; CDR3 protein: CASSPQFQGFTDTQYF
V gene: TRBV18; J gene: TRBJ1-6; clone size: few; D gene: -; CDR3 DNA: TGTGCCAGCTCACCCGGGACGAATTCACCCCTCCACTTT; CDR3 protein: CASSPGTNSPLHF
V gene: TRBV12-5; J gene: TRBJ2-5; clone size: few; D gene: TRBD1; CDR3 DNA: TGTGCTAGTGCCAGGGGGCCAGAGACCCAGTACTTC; CDR3 protein: CASARGPETQYF
V gene: TRBV5-1; J gene: TRBJ1-6; clone size: many; D gene: -; CDR3 DNA: TGCGCCAGCAGCTTGGAGGGCGGCAATTCACCCCTCCACTTT; CDR3 protein: CASSLEGGNSPLHF
V gene: TRBV5-6; J gene: TRBJ1-1; clone size: -; D gene: -; CDR3 DNA: TGTGCCAGCAGCTTGCCCCCAGGTGACACTGAAGCTTTCTTT; CDR3 protein: CASSLPPGDTEAFF
V gene: TRBV15; J gene: TRBJ2-7; clone size: -; D gene: -; CDR3 DNA: TGTGCCACCAGCAGGGGGCCGGAGCAGTACTTC; CDR3 protein: CATSRGPEQYF
V gene: TRBV10-1; J gene: TRBJ2-7; clone size: few; D gene: TRBD2; CDR3 DNA: TGCGCCAGCAGTGAGGGATTGACTAGCGGACCCTACGAGCAGTACTTC; CDR3 protein: CASSEGLTSGPYEQYF
V gene: TRBV7-7; J gene: TRBJ2-3; clone size: -; D gene: TRBD1; CDR3 DNA: TGTGCCAGCAGCCAACGGGGACAGACGAGGGCAGATACGCAGTATTTT; CDR3 protein: CASSQRGQTRADTQYF
V gene: TRBV24-1; J gene: TRBJ2-1; clone size: few; D gene: -; CDR3 DNA: TGTGCCACCAGTGATCCCGAACCAGGACGGAGCTCCTACAATGAGCAGTTCTTC; CDR3 protein: CATSDPEPGRSSYNEQFF
V gene: TRBV6-1; J gene: TRBJ1-2; clone size: -; D gene: -; CDR3 DNA: TGTGCCAGCAGTGACATGTTTGGCTACACCTTC; CDR3 protein: CASSDMFGYTF
V gene: TRBV30; J gene: TRBJ1-5; clone size: many; D gene: TRBD1; CDR3 DNA: TGTGCCTGGGACTCGGACAGGGGTCATCAGCCCCAGCATTTT; CDR3 protein: CAWDSDRGHQPQHF
V gene: TRBV20-1; J gene: TRBJ2-5; clone size: many; D gene: -; CDR3 DNA: TGCAGTGCGGAAGGGACTCTTCAAGAGACCCAGTACTTC; CDR3 protein: CSAEGTLQETQYF
V gene: TRBV10-3; J gene: TRBJ1-1; clone size: many; D gene: -; CDR3 DNA: TGTGCCATCAGAGGCCTCTCCATGAACACTGAAGCTTTCTTT; CDR3 protein: CAIRGLSMNTEAFF
V gene: TRBV7-2; J gene: TRBJ1-1; clone size: many; D gene: -; CDR3 DNA: TGTGCCAGCAGCCGCCGTACGGGGGGCACTGAAGCTTTCTTT; CDR3 protein: CASSRRTGGTEAFF
V gene: TRBV11-2; J gene: TRBJ2-1; clone size: -; D gene: TRBD2; CDR3 DNA: TGTGCCAGCAGCTTCGGCGGGAGCATTGATTATGAGCAGTTCTTC; CDR3 protein: CASSFGGSIDYEQFF
V gene: TRBV28; J gene: TRBJ1-2; clone size: many; D gene: -; CDR3 DNA: TGTGCCAGCAGTGTACCGACAGGACGGGCCTATGGCTACACCTTC; CDR3 protein: CASSVPTGRAYGYTF
V gene: TRBV6-1; J gene: TRBJ2-3; clone size: many; D gene: -; CDR3 DNA: TGTGCCAGCAACTTGCGGAGGAGCTTTAACACAGATACGCAGTATTTT; CDR3 protein: CASNLRRSFNTDTQYF
V gene: TRBV6-2/TRBV6-3; J gene: TRBJ2-1; clone size: -; D gene: -; CDR3 DNA: TGTGCCAGCAAATTATCCTACAATGAGCAGTTCTTC; CDR3 protein: CASKLSYNEQFF
V gene: TRBV28; J gene: TRBJ2-3; clone size: many; D gene: -; CDR3 DNA: TGTGCCAGCAGGGGCACGGGACAAGCCACAGATACGCAGTATTTT; CDR3 protein: CASRGTGQATDTQYF
V gene: TRBV29-1; J gene: TRBJ1-1; clone size: -; D gene: -; CDR3 DNA: TGCAGCGTTGAGGTCCACGGGGCGGACACTGAAGCTTTCTTT; CDR3 protein: CSVEVHGADTEAFF
V gene: TRBV4-2; J gene: TRBJ2-4; clone size: few; D gene: -; CDR3 DNA: TGTGCCAGCAGCCAAGGCTCCGTAGGTAGAGTAGACATTCAGTACTTC; CDR3 protein: CASSQGSVGRVDIQYF